The rows below give T cell receptor beta chains drawn from one sample of a study of shared clonotypes between healthy human individuals. TCRdb's table, derived via immunoSEQ multiplex PCR, lists solely in-frame clones and lacks some. Here the sample spans approximately 1,500,000 clones, about 98% being singletons. Sequencing input: naive CD4+ T cells sorted from blood. These receptors all stem from a man aged 30 to 45 in good health. Both conserved end residues are part of each CDR3. D genes are given only for firm matches. The size of a clone is reported for some rows only, either as once, few or many, or as a class for expanded clones.

j_call d_call v_call clone_size cdr3_nt cdr3_aa
TRBJ1-4 NA TRBV5-1 NA TGCGCCAGCAGTTTTCAGGGAACAACTAATGAAAAACTGTTTTTT CASSFQGTTNEKLFF
TRBJ2-1 NA TRBV28 NA TGTGCCAGCAGGGCACCCGGGACCTACAATGAGCAGTTCTTC CASRAPGTYNEQFF
TRBJ2-2 NA TRBV11-3 once TGTGCCAGCAGCCACCGCGCAGGGCCGAACACCGGGGAGCTGTTTTTT CASSHRAGPNTGELFF
TRBJ1-1 NA TRBV18 NA TGTGCCAGCTCACCCTTGAACAGGGTGACTGAAGCTTTCTTT CASSPLNRVTEAFF
TRBJ1-2 NA TRBV10-2 NA TGCGCCAGCAGTGAGGGGCCTAACTATGGCTACACCTTC CASSEGPNYGYTF
TRBJ2-7 TRBD1 TRBV5-1 NA TGCGCCAGCACCGGAAGCAGGGGGAACGAGCAGTACTTC CASTGSRGNEQYF
TRBJ2-3 NA TRBV5-1 NA TGCGCCAGCAGCCCAGCGACGTCCACAGATACGCAGTATTTT CASSPATSTDTQYF
TRBJ1-1 NA TRBV18 NA TGTGCCAGCTCACAATCAGATAACACTGAAGCTTTCTTT CASSQSDNTEAFF
TRBJ2-7 TRBD1 TRBV28 NA TGTGCCAGCAGTTTTGCAGACAGGGTCTCCTACGAGCAGTACTTC CASSFADRVSYEQYF
TRBJ2-2 TRBD2 TRBV2 NA TGTGCCAGCAGTCGGGGACTAGCGGGAGGGCCCTTAAACACCGGGGAGCTGTTTTTT CASSRGLAGGPLNTGELFF
TRBJ2-5 NA TRBV5-1 NA TGCGCCAGCAGCCTCACCGTCCAAGAGACCCAGTACTTC CASSLTVQETQYF
TRBJ2-2 NA TRBV19 NA TGTGCCAGCTGGGCCCCATCCAACGGGGAGCTGTTTTTT CASWAPSNGELFF
TRBJ2-5 NA TRBV19 NA TGTGCCAGTAGTCCTGGCCGCAAGGAGACCCAGTACTTC CASSPGRKETQYF
TRBJ2-5 NA TRBV6-1 NA TGTGCCAGCAGCAGAGGGGAGACCCAGTACTTC CASSRGETQYF
TRBJ2-2 NA TRBV5-4 NA TGTGCCAGCAGCTTGGGCGGAACCGGGGAGCTGTTTTTT CASSLGGTGELFF
TRBJ2-7 NA TRBV11-2 NA TGTGCCAGCAGCGGGAGTGGCCTCTCCTACGAGCAGTACTTC CASSGSGLSYEQYF
TRBJ1-1 NA TRBV5-4 NA TGTGCCAGCAGCTTGGGGGTGACAGTAACTGAAGCTTTCTTT CASSLGVTVTEAFF
TRBJ2-5 TRBD2 TRBV9 NA TGTGCCAGCAGCGTATCCTTAGCGGGAGAAGAGACCCAGTACTTC CASSVSLAGEETQYF
TRBJ1-5 NA TRBV10-3 NA TGTGCCATCAGTGTGGGGGAAGGGGGCAATCAGCCCCAGCATTTT CAISVGEGGNQPQHF
TRBJ1-5 NA TRBV19 NA TGTGCCAGTACCCCCCCCTGGACTGGCCAGCCCCAGCATTTT CASTPPWTGQPQHF
TRBJ2-3 TRBD2 TRBV29-1 NA TGCAGCGCCGCGGGGACTAGCGGAGCCCTCACAGATACGCAGTATTTT CSAAGTSGALTDTQYF
TRBJ2-2 NA TRBV28 once TGTGCCAGCACCCTCGGAGGTACCGCGCGCACCGGGGAGCTGTTTTTT CASTLGGTARTGELFF
TRBJ2-3 NA TRBV9 NA TGTGCCAGCAGCCTAGGAGTCTCTAGCGCCAGCACAGATACGCAGTATTTT CASSLGVSSASTDTQYF
TRBJ2-7 NA TRBV19 NA TGTGCCAGTAGTATAGCGCCAGACTACGAGCAGTACTTC CASSIAPDYEQYF
TRBJ2-7 TRBD1 TRBV2 NA TGTGCCAGCAGGGGAGGACAGGGGTACGAGCAGTACTTC CASRGGQGYEQYF
TRBJ2-7 NA TRBV25-1 NA TGTGCCAGCCGCGACAGAGCTTACGAGCAGTACTTC CASRDRAYEQYF
TRBJ2-2 NA TRBV6-6 NA TGTGCCAGCAGTTACAGGGTGGTCCCCGGGGAGCTGTTTTTT CASSYRVVPGELFF
TRBJ2-7 TRBD1 TRBV28 NA TGTGCCAGCAGTTTTCTCCCGGGACAGGGGCTCGACGAGCAGTACTTC CASSFLPGQGLDEQYF
TRBJ2-7 TRBD1 TRBV2 NA TGTGCCAGCAGCACAGGGGGCTTATACGAGCAGTACTTC CASSTGGLYEQYF
TRBJ2-5 NA TRBV7-9 NA TGTGCCAGCACCCAAGGGGGACGACGAGAGACCCAGTACTTC CASTQGGRRETQYF
TRBJ2-5 NA TRBV7-9 NA TGTGCCAGCAGACCTCCGGGACTCACCACCATGGAGACCCAGTACTTC CASRPPGLTTMETQYF
TRBJ2-7 NA TRBV5-4 NA TGTGCCAGCAGCTTGCCCGGGAGACCCTTCGAGCAGTACTTC CASSLPGRPFEQYF
TRBJ2-3 TRBD2 TRBV18 NA TGTGCCAGCTCACACCTAGCGGGAGTTATGGATACGCAGTATTTT CASSHLAGVMDTQYF
TRBJ2-4 NA TRBV13 NA TGTGCCAGCAGGAATGGGCTAGCCAAAAACATTCAGTACTTC CASRNGLAKNIQYF
TRBJ2-7 NA TRBV5-4 NA TGTGCCAGCAGCCCGGCGGGTGGTCCCTACGAGCAGTACTTC CASSPAGGPYEQYF
TRBJ2-7 NA TRBV18 NA TGTGCCAGCTCACCACGGGGTGCGGGCGGCGAGCAGTACTTC CASSPRGAGGEQYF
TRBJ1-5 TRBD1 TRBV4-1 NA TGCGCCAGCAGCCAAGGCGGAGGACAGGGGAATCAGCCCCAGCATTTT CASSQGGGQGNQPQHF
TRBJ1-1 NA TRBV28 once TGTGCCAGCAGTTTAGTGGGAGTGGACACTGAAGCTTTCTTT CASSLVGVDTEAFF
TRBJ1-2 TRBD1 TRBV15 NA TGTGCCACCAGCAGAGTCTCCGGGACAGGGGGCTTTGGCTACACCTTC CATSRVSGTGGFGYTF
TRBJ2-3 TRBD2 TRBV7-8 NA TGTGCCAGCAGCTCAGGGACTAGCGGCACAGATACGCAGTATTTT CASSSGTSGTDTQYF
TRBJ2-1 NA TRBV5-4 NA TGTGCCAGCAGCCCGCGGTCTATTGGGCCCACGAATGAGCAGTTCTTC CASSPRSIGPTNEQFF
TRBJ1-1 TRBD1 TRBV18 NA TGTGCCAGCTCTGGACAGGGGAACACTGAAGCTTTCTTT CASSGQGNTEAFF
TRBJ1-5 NA TRBV6-5 NA TGTGCCAGCAGTTACTCGGGGGATAGCAATCAGCCCCAGCATTTT CASSYSGDSNQPQHF
TRBJ2-3 TRBD2 TRBV9 NA TGTGCCAGCAGCGTAGTAGCGGGAGGTTCTAGCACAGATACGCAGTATTTT CASSVVAGGSSTDTQYF
TRBJ2-1 TRBD2 TRBV9 NA TGTGCCAGCAGCGCCACTAGCGGCACCTACAATGAGCAGTTCTTC CASSATSGTYNEQFF
TRBJ2-5 NA TRBV11-3 NA TGTGCCAGCAGCTTAGGAGCGCAAGAGACCCAGTACTTC CASSLGAQETQYF
TRBJ2-3 TRBD2 TRBV5-1 once TGCGCCGGTCGACTAGCGGGCAGCACAGATACGCAGTATTTT CAGRLAGSTDTQYF
TRBJ1-5 NA TRBV19 NA TGTGCCAGTAGTATAGATAAAGCAGGTTACCAGCCCCAGCATTTT CASSIDKAGYQPQHF